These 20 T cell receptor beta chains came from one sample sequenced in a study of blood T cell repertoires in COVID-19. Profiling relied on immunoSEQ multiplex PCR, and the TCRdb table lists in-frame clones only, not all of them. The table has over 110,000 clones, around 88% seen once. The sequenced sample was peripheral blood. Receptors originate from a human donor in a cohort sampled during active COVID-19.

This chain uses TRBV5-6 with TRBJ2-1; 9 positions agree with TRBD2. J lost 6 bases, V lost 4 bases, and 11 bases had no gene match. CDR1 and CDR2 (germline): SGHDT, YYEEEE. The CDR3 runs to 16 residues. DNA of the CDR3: TGTGCCAGCAGCACCTTAGCGGGGGCCGTCTTCAATGAGCAGTTCTTC. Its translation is CASSTLAGAVFNEQFF. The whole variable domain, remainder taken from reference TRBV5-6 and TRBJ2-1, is DAGVTQSPTHLIKTRGQQVTLRCSPKSGHDTVSWYQQALGQGPQFIFQYYEEEERQRGNFPDRFSGHQFPNYSSELNVNALLLGDSALYLCASSTLAGAVFNEQFFGPGTRLTVL.

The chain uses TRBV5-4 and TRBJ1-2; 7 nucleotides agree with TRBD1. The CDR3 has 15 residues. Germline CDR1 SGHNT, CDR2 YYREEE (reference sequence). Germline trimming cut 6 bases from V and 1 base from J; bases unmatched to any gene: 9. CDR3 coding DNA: TGTGCCAGCAACCCACCGGGACAGTTTAACTATGGCTACACCTTC. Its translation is CASNPPGQFNYGYTF.

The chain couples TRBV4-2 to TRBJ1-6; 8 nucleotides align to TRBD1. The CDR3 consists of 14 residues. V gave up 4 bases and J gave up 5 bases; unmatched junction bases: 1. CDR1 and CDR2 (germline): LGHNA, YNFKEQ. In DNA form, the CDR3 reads TGTGCCAGCAGCCGGACAGGGAATAATTCACCCCTCCACTTT. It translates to CASSRTGNNSPLHF.

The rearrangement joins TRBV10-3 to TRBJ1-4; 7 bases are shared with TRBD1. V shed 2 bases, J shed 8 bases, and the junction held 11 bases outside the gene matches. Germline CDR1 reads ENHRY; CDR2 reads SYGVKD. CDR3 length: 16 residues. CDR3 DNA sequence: TGTGCCATCAGTGAGGCCTCGACAGGGTCGGGAGAAAAACTGTTTTTT. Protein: CAISEASTGSGEKLFF.

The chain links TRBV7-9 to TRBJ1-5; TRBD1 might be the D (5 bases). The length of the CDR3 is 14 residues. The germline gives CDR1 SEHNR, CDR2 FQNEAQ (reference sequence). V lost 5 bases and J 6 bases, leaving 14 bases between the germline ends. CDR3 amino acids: CASSRGPGGQPQHF. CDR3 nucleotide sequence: TGTGCCAGCAGCCGGGGCCCCGGGGGTCAGCCCCAGCATTTT.

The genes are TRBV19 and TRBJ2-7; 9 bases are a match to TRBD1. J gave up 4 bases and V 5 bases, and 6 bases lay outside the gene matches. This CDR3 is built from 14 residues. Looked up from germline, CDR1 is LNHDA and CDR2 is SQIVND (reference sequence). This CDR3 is CASSSTGQGYEQYF. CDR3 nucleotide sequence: TGTGCCAGTAGTTCAACCGGACAGGGGTACGAGCAGTACTTC.

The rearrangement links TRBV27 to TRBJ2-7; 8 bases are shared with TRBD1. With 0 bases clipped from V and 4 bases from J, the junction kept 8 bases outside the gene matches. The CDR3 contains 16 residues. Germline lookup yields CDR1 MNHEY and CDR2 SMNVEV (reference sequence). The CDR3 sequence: CASSLSTPDRAYEQYF. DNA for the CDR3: TGTGCCAGCAGTTTATCGACCCCGGACAGGGCTTACGAGCAGTACTTC.

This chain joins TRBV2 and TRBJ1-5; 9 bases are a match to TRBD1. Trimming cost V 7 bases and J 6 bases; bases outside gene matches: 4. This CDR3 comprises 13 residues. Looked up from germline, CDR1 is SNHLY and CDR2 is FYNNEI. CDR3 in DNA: TGTGCCAGCATGGGACAGGGACTTCAGCCCCAGCATTTT. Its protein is CASMGQGLQPQHF.

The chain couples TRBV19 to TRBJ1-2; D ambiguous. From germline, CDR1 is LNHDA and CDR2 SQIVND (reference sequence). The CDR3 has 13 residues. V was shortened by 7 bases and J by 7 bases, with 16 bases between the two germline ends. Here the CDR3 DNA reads TGTGCCAGTAACACTGGCCTCGGCGGTGGCTACACCTTC. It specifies CASNTGLGGGYTF.

In nucleotides, the CDR3 is TGTGCCACCAGTGGGGGTGCGGGGCAAGACTACGAGCAGTACTTC. Translated, it gives CATSGGAGQDYEQYF. The V call is TRBV15, the J call TRBJ2-7; TRBD2 is a possible D gene (6 bases). V was cut by 6 bases and J by 3 bases, with 18 bases left in between. From germline, CDR1 is LNHNV and CDR2 YYDKDF (reference sequence). The CDR3 sequence is 15 residues long.

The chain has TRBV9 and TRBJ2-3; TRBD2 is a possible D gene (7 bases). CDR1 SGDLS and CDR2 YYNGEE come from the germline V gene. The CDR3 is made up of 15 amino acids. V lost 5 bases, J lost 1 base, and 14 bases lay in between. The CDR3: CASSEGGAGTDTQYF. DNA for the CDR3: TGTGCCAGCAGTGAGGGGGGGGCGGGCACAGATACGCAGTATTTT.

CDR3 nucleotide sequence: TGTGCCAGCACCCCTGCCCATCCTTACAGGGGGAGGAGAACTGAAGCTTTCTTT. It is translated as CASTPAHPYRGRRTEAFF. The chain links TRBV5-4 to TRBJ1-1, with 8 bases identical to TRBD1. CDR1 and CDR2 (germline): SGHNT, YYREEE (reference sequence). This CDR3 is built from 18 residues. V dropped 6 bases and J dropped 5; count of bases not matched to a gene: 21.

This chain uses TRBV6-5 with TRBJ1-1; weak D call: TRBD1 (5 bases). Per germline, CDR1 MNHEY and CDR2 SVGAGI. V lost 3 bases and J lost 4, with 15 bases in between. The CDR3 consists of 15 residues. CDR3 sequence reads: CASSYGRGFRTEAFF. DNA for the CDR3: TGTGCCAGCAGTTATGGGCGGGGGTTCCGCACTGAAGCTTTCTTT.

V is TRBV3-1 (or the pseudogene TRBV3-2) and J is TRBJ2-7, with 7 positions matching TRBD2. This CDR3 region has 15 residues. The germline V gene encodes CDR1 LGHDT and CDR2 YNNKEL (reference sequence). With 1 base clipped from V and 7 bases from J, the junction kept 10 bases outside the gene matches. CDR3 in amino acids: CASSQASGAAWEQYF. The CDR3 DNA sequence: TGTGCCAGCAGCCAAGCCAGCGGGGCCGCGTGGGAGCAGTACTTC.

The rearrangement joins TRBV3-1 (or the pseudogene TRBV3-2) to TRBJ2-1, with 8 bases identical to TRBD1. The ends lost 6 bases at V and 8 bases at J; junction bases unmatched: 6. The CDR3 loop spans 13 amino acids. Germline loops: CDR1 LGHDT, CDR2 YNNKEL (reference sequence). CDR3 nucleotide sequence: TGTGCCAGCAGTCGTGACAGGGGCGATGAGCAGTTCTTC. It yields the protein CASSRDRGDEQFF.

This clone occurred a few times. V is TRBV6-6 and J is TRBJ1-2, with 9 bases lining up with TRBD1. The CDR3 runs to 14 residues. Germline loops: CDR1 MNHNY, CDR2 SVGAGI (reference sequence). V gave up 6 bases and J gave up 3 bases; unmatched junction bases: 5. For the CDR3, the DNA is TGTGCCAGCAGCCGAGACAGGGGGGACTATGGCTACACCTTC. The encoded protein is CASSRDRGDYGYTF.

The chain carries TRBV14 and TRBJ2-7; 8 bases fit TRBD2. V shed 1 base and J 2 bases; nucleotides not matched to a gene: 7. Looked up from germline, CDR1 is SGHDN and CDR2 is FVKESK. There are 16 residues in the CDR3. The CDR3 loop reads CASSQVVAGSTYEQYF. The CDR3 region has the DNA TGTGCCAGCAGCCAAGTCGTAGCGGGGAGCACCTACGAGCAGTACTTC.

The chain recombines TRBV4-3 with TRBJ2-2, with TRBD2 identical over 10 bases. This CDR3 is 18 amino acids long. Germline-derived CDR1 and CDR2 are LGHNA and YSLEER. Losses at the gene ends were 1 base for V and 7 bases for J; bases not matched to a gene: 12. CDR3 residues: CASSQVLAGDKHGGELFF. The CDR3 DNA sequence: TGCGCCAGCAGCCAAGTTCTAGCGGGGGATAAACACGGCGGGGAGCTGTTTTTT.

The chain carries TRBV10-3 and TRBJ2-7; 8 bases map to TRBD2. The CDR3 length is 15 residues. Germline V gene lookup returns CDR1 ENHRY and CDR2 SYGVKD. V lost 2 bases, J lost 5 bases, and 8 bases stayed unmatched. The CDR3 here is CAISEPGLESDEQYF. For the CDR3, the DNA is TGTGCCATCAGTGAGCCGGGACTAGAATCGGACGAGCAGTACTTC.

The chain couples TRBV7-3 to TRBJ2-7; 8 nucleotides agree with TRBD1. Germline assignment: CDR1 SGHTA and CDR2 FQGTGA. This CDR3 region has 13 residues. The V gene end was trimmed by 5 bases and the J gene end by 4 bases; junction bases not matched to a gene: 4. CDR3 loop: CASSHGQGYEQYF. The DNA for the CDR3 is TGTGCCAGCAGCCATGGACAGGGATACGAGCAGTACTTC.